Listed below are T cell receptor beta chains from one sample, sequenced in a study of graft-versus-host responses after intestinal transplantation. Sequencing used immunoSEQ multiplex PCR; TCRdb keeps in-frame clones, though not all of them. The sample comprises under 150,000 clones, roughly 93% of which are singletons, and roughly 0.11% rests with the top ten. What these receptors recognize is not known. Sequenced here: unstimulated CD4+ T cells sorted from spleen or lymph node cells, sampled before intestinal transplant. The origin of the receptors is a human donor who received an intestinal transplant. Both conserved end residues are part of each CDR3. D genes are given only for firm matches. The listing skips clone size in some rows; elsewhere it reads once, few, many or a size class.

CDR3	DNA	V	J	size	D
CASSYSKGMGGYTF	TGTGCCAGCAGTTACTCTAAAGGAATGGGGGGCTACACCTTC	TRBV6-5	TRBJ1-2	.	.
CASTPGPGGGEAFF	TGTGCCAGCACCCCAGGCCCCGGGGGGGGTGAAGCTTTCTTT	TRBV6-6	TRBJ1-1	.	.
CASSSNPSEQYF	TGTGCCAGCAGTTCCAACCCGTCCGAGCAGTACTTC	TRBV28	TRBJ2-7	few	.
CATQGRNTEAFF	TGTGCCACTCAAGGGAGGAACACTGAAGCTTTCTTT	TRBV10-3	TRBJ1-1	.	.
CASSLWNGELFF	TGTGCCAGCAGTCTGTGGAACGGGGAGCTGTTTTTT	TRBV5-4	TRBJ2-2	.	.
CASRLAGTNEQFF	TGTGCCTCGCGGCTAGCGGGAACAAATGAGCAGTTCTTC	TRBV7-6	TRBJ2-1	.	TRBD2
CASSIRPYGYTF	TGTGCCAGTAGTATCCGGCCCTATGGCTACACCTTC	TRBV19	TRBJ1-2	.	.
CATSRKETGPYEQYF	TGTGCCACCAGCAGGAAGGAAACAGGACCCTACGAGCAGTACTTC	TRBV15	TRBJ2-7	.	.
CASSPESGLPIRGDEQYF	TGTGCCAGCTCACCGGAATCGGGACTCCCAATCCGAGGTGACGAGCAGTACTTC	TRBV18	TRBJ2-7	.	.
CASSHKTARVSRSDEQFF	TGCGCCAGCAGCCACAAAACTGCGCGGGTCTCACGATCGGATGAGCAGTTCTTC	TRBV4-1	TRBJ2-1	.	.
CAWRPGYTNTGELFF	TGTGCCTGGAGGCCCGGCTACACGAACACCGGGGAGCTGTTTTTT	TRBV30	TRBJ2-2	.	.
CASSPDPYNEQFF	TGTGCCAGCAGTCCTGACCCCTACAATGAGCAGTTCTTC	TRBV28	TRBJ2-1	.	.
CASSLVFPLNEAFF	TGCGCCAGCAGCTTGGTTTTCCCTTTGAATGAAGCTTTCTTT	TRBV5-1	TRBJ1-1	once	.
CASSLYEGSSYEQYF	TGTGCCAGCAGCTTGTATGAGGGATCTTCCTACGAGCAGTACTTC	TRBV5-4	TRBJ2-7	once	.
CASSLASMSGANVLTF	TGCGCCAGCAGCTTGGCCAGCATGTCTGGGGCCAACGTCCTGACTTTC	TRBV5-1	TRBJ2-6	.	.
CASSRTSGPSGVETQYF	TGTGCCAGTAGTCGGACTAGCGGGCCCAGTGGGGTAGAGACCCAGTACTTC	TRBV19	TRBJ2-5	.	TRBD2